This T cell receptor beta chain originates from a study of OX40 agonist ivuxolimab in advanced cancers. Whole-study context: Patients' therapy was ivuxolimab, an antibody that acts as an agonist of OX40 (CD134). Intravenous ivuxolimab was administered to patients every 2 weeks at 0.01 to 10 mg/kg.

At cycle 4 day 1, cycle 7 day 1, and baseline, blood was sampled. V dropped 4 bases and J dropped 4 bases, with 12 bases sitting between them. CDR1 is SGHTA, CDR2 FQGNSA, per germline. The CDR3 runs 14 residues. Generated by immunoSEQ multiplex PCR, the TCRdb table keeps only in-frame clones and is missing some. The repertoire consists of 90,000 to 150,000 clones, with 80% to 90% occurring once and the leading ten covering approximately 0.51%. The genes are TRBV7-2 and TRBJ2-3; D is possibly TRBD1 or TRBD2 (5 bases each). This receptor was identified in an adult with an advanced solid tumor such as melanoma, head and neck, liver or kidney cancer. The specimen comprised CD4+ or CD8+ T cells sorted from blood, sampled in a trial of the OX40 agonist ivuxolimab. CDR3 region: CASSSSRGSDTQYF. As DNA, the CDR3 is TGTGCCAGCAGCTCATCCCGGGGCTCAGATACGCAGTATTTT.